Listed here are 5 T cell receptor beta chains from one sample, sequenced in a study of blood T cell repertoires in COVID-19. Here immunoSEQ multiplex PCR was the method, and the copy in TCRdb shows in-frame clones only, minus some. Of about 210,000 clones listed, 70% to 90% are singletons. The sequenced sample was peripheral blood. The receptors derive from a woman aged 45-60 years with active or convalescent COVID-19.

The sample holds a few counts of this clone. The rearrangement links TRBV10-3 to TRBJ1-1; 9 positions match TRBD1. The V and J ends lost 8 bases and 3 bases, in that order; junction bases with no gene match: 1. This CDR3 is built from 12 residues. Germline V gene sequence: CDR1 ENHRY, CDR2 SYGVKD. The CDR3 sequence is CAIGDRDTEAFF. The DNA of the CDR3 is TGTGCCATCGGGGACAGGGACACTGAAGCTTTCTTT.

This clone was observed once. The chain carries TRBV30 and TRBJ2-1; D ambiguous. This CDR3 spans 15 amino acids. V lost 3 bases and J 0 bases, leaving 12 bases between the germline ends. CDR1 GTSNPN and CDR2 SVGIG come from the germline V gene (reference sequence). The CDR3 is CAWRKRHSSYNEQFF. CDR3 nucleotide sequence: TGTGCCTGGAGGAAACGACATAGCTCCTACAATGAGCAGTTCTTC.

J is TRBJ2-1 and V is TRBV5-1; 7 bases agree with TRBD1. Trimming at V came to 4 bases and at J to 4 bases, leaving 5 bases not matched to a gene. The length of the CDR3 is 14 residues. CDR1 is SGHRS and CDR2 is YFSETQ in the germline V gene. CDR3 sequence (DNA): TGCGCCAGCAGCGTGGACAGGCCTTACAATGAGCAGTTCTTC. This encodes CASSVDRPYNEQFF.

In nucleotides, the CDR3 is TGTGCCAGCAGTTTGGGTGATGGCAGGGGGCAAGAGACCCAGTACTTC. Its translation: CASSLGDGRGQETQYF. The chain recombines TRBV28 with TRBJ2-5; 7 bases fit TRBD1. The CDR3 covers 16 residues. Germline V gives CDR1 MDHEN, CDR2 SYDVKM. With V trimmed by 3 bases and J by 2 bases, 9 bases remained unmatched.

This chain joins TRBV3-1 (or the pseudogene TRBV3-2) and TRBJ1-2; 7 bases match TRBD1. The V gene end was trimmed by 3 bases and the J gene end by 1 base; junction bases not matched to a gene: 8. Germline V gene lookup returns CDR1 LGHDT and CDR2 YNNKEL (reference sequence). The length of the CDR3 is 16 residues. The CDR3 region is CASSQWGGQVNYGYTF. The CDR3 DNA reads as TGTGCCAGCAGCCAGTGGGGAGGACAGGTTAACTATGGCTACACCTTC.